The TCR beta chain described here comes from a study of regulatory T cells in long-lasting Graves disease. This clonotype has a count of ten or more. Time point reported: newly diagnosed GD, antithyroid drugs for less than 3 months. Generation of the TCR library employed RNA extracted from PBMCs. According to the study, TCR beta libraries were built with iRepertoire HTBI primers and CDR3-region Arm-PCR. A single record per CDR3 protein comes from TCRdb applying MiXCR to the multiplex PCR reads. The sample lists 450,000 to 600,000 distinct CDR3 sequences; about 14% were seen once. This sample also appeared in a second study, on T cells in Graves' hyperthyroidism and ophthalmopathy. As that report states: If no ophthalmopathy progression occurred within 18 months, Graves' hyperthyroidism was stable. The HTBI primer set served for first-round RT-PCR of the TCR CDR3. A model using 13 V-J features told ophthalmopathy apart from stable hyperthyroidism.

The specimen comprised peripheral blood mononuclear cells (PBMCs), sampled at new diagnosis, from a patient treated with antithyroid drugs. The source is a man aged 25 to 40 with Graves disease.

CDR3 sequence reads: CASSLGIRNEQFF. The CDR3 DNA reads TGTGCCAGCAGCTTAGGAATTCGCAATGAGCAGTTCTTC. The rearrangement joins TRBV11-2 to TRBJ2-1; D gene ambiguous. The CDR3 has 13 amino acids. Trimming pared 1 base from V and 6 bases from J, leaving 7 bases between. The germline gives CDR1 SGHAT, CDR2 FQNNGV.